Detailed here is one TCR beta chain. The data belong to a study of metastatic and nonmetastatic thyroid tumors. The V gene lost 8 bases and the J gene lost 4 bases, with 9 bases spanning the gap. CDR1 LNHDA and CDR2 SQIVND come from the germline V gene (reference sequence). The CDR3 is 13 residues long. TCRdb reassembled clones from the PCR reads with MiXCR. In the table there are about 35,000 clones, roughly a third of which are singletons. No treatment of any kind had been given to any patient before thyroid surgery. V usage is TRBV19 and J usage is TRBJ2-6; D call uncertain. The sequence came from a female donor with papillary thyroid cancer or a benign thyroid nodule (not recorded which). Some clones in this sample may be carry-over from other donors' samples. The sample comprised tumor tissue. CDR3: CASCNVGANVLTF. CDR3 nucleotide sequence: TGTGCCAGTTGTAACGTCGGGGCCAACGTCCTGACTTTC.